Presented here are 20 T cell receptor beta chains from one specimen sequenced in a study of blood T cell repertoires in COVID-19. Clones were read by immunoSEQ multiplex PCR, and TCRdb kept only the in-frame ones, dropping some. Among about 240,000 clones listed, 85% to 90% were seen once. Sequenced material: peripheral blood. The receptors stem from a man aged 55 to 70 with acute or convalescent COVID-19.

This chain links TRBV5-1 with TRBJ1-2, with D unclear. The V end lost 0 bases, the J end lost 2 bases, and 14 bases lay between the germline ends. Germline CDR1 SGHRS, CDR2 YFSETQ. The CDR3 is 16 amino acids. Here the CDR3 DNA reads TGCGCCAGCAGCTTGGATTATCCCGGAGCAAACTATGGCTACACCTTC. Encoded protein: CASSLDYPGANYGYTF.

This clone was detected a few times. Other nucleotide sequences in the sample specify the same CDR3. This rearrangement joins TRBV28 to TRBJ2-6; 7 nucleotides match TRBD1. V lost 5 bases, J lost 2 bases, and 3 bases stayed unmatched. This CDR3 contains 15 residues. CDR1 is MDHEN and CDR2 is SYDVKM in the germline V gene. In DNA form, the CDR3 reads TGTGCCAGCAGTCCAACAGGGGCTGGGGCCAACGTCCTGACTTTC. Its translation: CASSPTGAGANVLTF.

The sample holds one count of this clone. The chain carries TRBV11-3 and TRBJ2-2; unclear D gene. The CDR3 covers 14 residues. Trimming pared 5 bases from V and 4 bases from J, leaving 11 bases between. Per the germline V gene, CDR1 is SGHNT and CDR2 is YENEEA. The CDR3 loop is CASSQRLGTGELFF. The CDR3 DNA reads TGTGCCAGCAGCCAACGTCTAGGCACCGGGGAGCTGTTTTTT.

This chain joins TRBV11-3 and TRBJ2-1, with unresolved D. The V end was cut by 3 bases, the J end by 8 bases, with 11 bases between. Germline V lookup: CDR1 SGHNT, CDR2 YENEEA. The CDR3 length is 13 residues. CDR3 DNA: TGTGCCAGCAGCTTCCAGGCAAAGGATGAGCAGTTCTTC. Translated: CASSFQAKDEQFF.

V and J are TRBV12-3 or TRBV12-4 and TRBJ1-1; D gene ambiguous. The CDR3 runs 13 residues. V shed 5 bases and J shed 1 base, with 8 bases lying between them. CDR3 region: CASSPNQNTEAFF. Written as DNA, the CDR3 is TGTGCCAGCAGTCCTAATCAGAACACTGAAGCTTTCTTT.

V is TRBV6-2 or TRBV6-3 and J is TRBJ2-5; TRBD2 matches at 7 bases. V was clipped by 2 bases and J by 5 bases; unmatched bases: 14. CDR3 length equals 17 residues. Germline V gives CDR1 MNHEY, CDR2 SVGEGT. The CDR3 sequence is CASSYTLMTSRTETQYF. The DNA of the CDR3 is TGTGCCAGCAGTTACACACTGATGACTAGCAGAACGGAGACCCAGTACTTC.

The J gene is TRBJ2-2, the V gene TRBV19; D possibly corresponds to TRBD1 (5 bases). V was shortened by 3 bases and J by 3 bases, with 14 bases between the two germline ends. The germline CDR1 and CDR2 sequences are LNHDA and SQIVND (reference sequence). This CDR3 is built from 16 residues. CDR3 sequence (DNA): TGTGCCAGTAGTATTCTGGGGCAGACCGACACCGGGGAGCTGTTTTTT. Translating it yields CASSILGQTDTGELFF.

The V call is TRBV25-1, the J call TRBJ1-4, with TRBD1 matching over 7 bases. The CDR3 contains 17 residues. V shed 3 bases and J 4 bases; nucleotides not matched to a gene: 11. CDR1 is MGHDK and CDR2 is SYGVNS in the germline V gene. CDR3 protein: CASSDGGHSGGNEKLFF. The CDR3 nucleotides are TGTGCCAGCAGTGATGGAGGACATTCAGGGGGTAATGAAAAACTGTTTTTT. The complete variable domain, with remaining parts taken from reference TRBV25-1 and TRBJ1-4, reads EADIYQTPRYLVIGTGKKITLECSQTMGHDKMYWYQQDPGMELHLIHYSYGVNSTEKGDLSSESTVSRIRTEHFPLTLESARPSHTSQYLCASSDGGHSGGNEKLFFGSGTQLSVL.

About this clone itself: Within the sample, other DNA sequences also encode this same CDR3. V usage is TRBV24-1 and J usage is TRBJ1-5; D is unclear. CDR3 size: 12 residues. Between the trimmed V and J ends, which lost 3 bases and 4 bases, there was a span of 3 bases. Germline loops: CDR1 KGHDR, CDR2 SFDVKD. The CDR3 coding sequence is TGTGCCACCAGTGATCTTAATCAGCCCCAGCATTTT. Translating it yields CATSDLNQPQHF.

This clone was seen a handful of times. The CDR3 protein is CSVETGEKRGKQFF. As DNA, the CDR3 is TGCAGCGTTGAAACAGGGGAAAAACGAGGAAAGCAGTTCTTC. This chain joins TRBV29-1 and TRBJ2-1, with 7 bases fitting TRBD1. This CDR3 is 14 amino acids long. Trimming cost V 2 bases and J 11 bases; bases outside gene matches: 12. Germline V gene sequence: CDR1 SQVTM, CDR2 ANQGSEA.

The V and J genes are TRBV2 and TRBJ1-5; 8 nucleotides align to TRBD1. Germline V gene data show CDR1 as SNHLY and CDR2 as FYNNEI. V was clipped by 1 base and J by 7 bases; unmatched bases: 9. The CDR3 covers 16 residues. Written as DNA, the CDR3 is TGTGCCAGCAGTGAAGGAAAGGACAGGGAAGGACAGCCCCAGCATTTT. Translation gives CASSEGKDREGQPQHF.

The rearrangement joins TRBV6-2 or TRBV6-3 to TRBJ1-5, with D perhaps TRBD1 (5 bases). V was pared by 0 bases and J by 0 bases, with 21 bases between. The CDR3 has 20 residues. CDR1 is MNHEY, CDR2 SVGEGT, per germline. The CDR3 DNA reads as TGTGCCAGCAGTTACTCGATTACGCAGGGTGGAACTTCTAGCAATCAGCCCCAGCATTTT. Its translation is CASSYSITQGGTSSNQPQHF.

The chain combines TRBV5-4 with TRBJ1-1; possible D gene TRBD1, 5 bases. This CDR3 comprises 15 residues. V lost 4 bases, J lost 0 bases, and 13 bases lay in between. Germline values: CDR1 SGHNT, CDR2 YYREEE (reference sequence). The DNA for the CDR3 is TGTGCCAGCAGCACCCGACAGATCCTGAACACTGAAGCTTTCTTT. Encoded protein: CASSTRQILNTEAFF.

This chain links TRBV7-9 with TRBJ2-3; 8 bases are shared with TRBD2. V lost 2 bases and J lost 1; bases outside the gene matches: 2. CDR3 length: 15 residues. Germline lookup yields CDR1 SEHNR and CDR2 FQNEAQ (reference sequence). CDR3 amino acids: CASSLRREGTDTQYF. The CDR3 DNA follows: TGTGCCAGCAGCTTAAGGCGGGAGGGCACAGATACGCAGTATTTT.

The gene calls are TRBV7-2 and TRBJ1-2; 10 bases are shared with TRBD1. Germline loops: CDR1 SGHTA, CDR2 FQGNSA. The junction had 4 bases not matched to a gene; V was cut back by 5 bases and J by 7 bases. CDR3 length: 13 residues. This CDR3 reads CASSPTGGTGYTF. The CDR3 DNA reads as TGTGCCAGCAGCCCGACAGGGGGCACTGGCTACACCTTC. The full variable domain, its missing parts supplied by reference TRBV7-2 and TRBJ1-2, is GAGVSQSPSNKVTEKGKDVELRCDPISGHTALYWYRQSLGQGLEFLIYFQGNSAPDKSGLPSDRFSAERTGGSVSTLTIQRTQQEDSAVYLCASSPTGGTGYTFGSGTRLTVV.

The chain links TRBV5-1 to TRBJ2-1, with 10 bases that match TRBD2. V lost 0 bases to trimming and J lost 5 bases; unmatched junction nucleotides: 5. The CDR3 has 16 residues. The germline gives CDR1 SGHRS, CDR2 YFSETQ. In nucleotides, the CDR3 is TGCGCCAGCAGCTTGGTACTAGCGGGGACCAACAATGAGCAGTTCTTC. It is translated as CASSLVLAGTNNEQFF.

The V and J genes are TRBV6-2 or TRBV6-3 and TRBJ2-6; D uncertain. Trimming took 2 bases from V and 1 from J, leaving 9 bases between them. Germline CDR1 and CDR2: MNHEY and SVGEGT. This CDR3 region has 16 residues. In DNA form, the CDR3 reads TGTGCCAGCAGTTACATGCAGTTGTCTGGGGCCAACGTCCTGACTTTC. Translated: CASSYMQLSGANVLTF.

This rearrangement joins TRBV6-5 to TRBJ2-3, with 9 bases lining up with TRBD1. Germline V CDR1 and CDR2: MNHEY, SVGAGI. This CDR3 has 16 amino acids. With 0 bases clipped from V and 3 bases from J, the junction kept 4 bases outside the gene matches. The CDR3 DNA follows: TGTGCCAGCAGTTACTCCGCGACAGGGGGTACAGATACGCAGTATTTT. It codes for CASSYSATGGTDTQYF.

The genes are TRBV24-1 and TRBJ1-2; the D gene is possibly TRBD1 (5 bases). CDR1 KGHDR and CDR2 SFDVKD come from the germline V gene. V lost 3 bases, J lost 6 bases, and 16 bases lay in between. This CDR3 has 15 amino acids. The CDR3 spells CATSDRDEGRNGYTF. The CDR3 coding sequence is TGTGCCACCAGTGATCGTGACGAGGGGAGGAATGGCTACACCTTC.

CDR3 in DNA: TGTGCCAGCAGTAAGGGACAGGGGACTGAAGCTTTCTTT. The encoded protein is CASSKGQGTEAFF. V gene TRBV12-3 or TRBV12-4 combines with J gene TRBJ1-1, with 10 nucleotides matching TRBD1. V gave up 5 bases and J gave up 5 bases; unmatched junction bases: 2. The length of the CDR3 is 13 residues.